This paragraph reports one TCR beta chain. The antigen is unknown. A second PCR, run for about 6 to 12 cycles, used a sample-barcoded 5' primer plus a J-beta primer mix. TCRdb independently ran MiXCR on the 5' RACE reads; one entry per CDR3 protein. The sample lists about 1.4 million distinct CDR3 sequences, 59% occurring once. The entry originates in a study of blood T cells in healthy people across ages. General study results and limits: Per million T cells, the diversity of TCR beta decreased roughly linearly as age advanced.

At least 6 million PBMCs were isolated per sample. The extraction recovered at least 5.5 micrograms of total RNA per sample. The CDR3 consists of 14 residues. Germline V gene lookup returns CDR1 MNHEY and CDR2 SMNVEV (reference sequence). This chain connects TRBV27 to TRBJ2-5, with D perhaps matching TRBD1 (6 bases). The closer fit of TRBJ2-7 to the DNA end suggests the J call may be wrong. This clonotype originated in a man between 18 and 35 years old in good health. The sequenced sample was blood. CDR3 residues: CASSLLQGTYEQYF. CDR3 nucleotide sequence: TGTGCCAGCAGTTTATTGCAGGGGACCTACGAGCAGTACTTC.